The rows below give T cell receptor beta chains drawn from one sample of a study of T cell clones after liver transplantation. Produced via immunoSEQ multiplex PCR; TCRdb's table is partial and in-frame only. The sample consists of under 90,000 clones, 80% of them appearing once. This specimen consisted of CD4+ T cells from blood, obtained before liver transplant. The receptors shown here come from a human donor who received a liver transplant. Each CDR3 is given with its conserved first and last residue. The D gene is left open where the match is weak. For some rows the clone size is stated as once, few or many, or as a class when expanded; others skip it.

V	J	size	D	CDR3	DNA
TRBV27	TRBJ1-1	-	-	CASSLVMLEGDTEAFF	TGTGCCAGCAGTTTAGTCATGCTCGAGGGGGACACTGAAGCTTTCTTT
TRBV27	TRBJ2-3	once	TRBD1	CASSKTGVGDTQYF	TGTGCCAGCAGTAAAACAGGGGTTGGGGATACGCAGTATTTT
TRBV21-1	TRBJ2-1	-	-	CASRQTLLHHSDNEQFF	TGTGCCAGCAGGCAGACCCTGCTACACCATTCCGACAATGAGCAGTTCTTC
TRBV5-4	TRBJ2-1	-	-	CASSLGTDYNEQFF	TGTGCCAGCAGCTTGGGGACAGATTACAATGAGCAGTTCTTC
TRBV2	TRBJ2-2	-	-	CASAGFGGELFF	TGTGCCAGCGCAGGGTTCGGCGGGGAGCTGTTTTTT
TRBV10-1	TRBJ1-3	-	-	CASSDPGRSGNTIYF	TGCGCCAGCAGTGATCCGGGACGCTCTGGAAACACCATATATTTT
TRBV5-6	TRBJ1-2	-	TRBD1	CASSLAGGRPYGYTF	TGTGCCAGCAGCTTGGCAGGGGGCCGGCCCTATGGCTACACCTTC
TRBV4-3	TRBJ2-3	-	TRBD1	CASSRQGTTDTQYF	TGCGCCAGCAGCCGACAGGGGACGACGGATACGCAGTATTTT
TRBV29-1	TRBJ2-1	-	-	CSVEKREAPWDEQFF	TGCAGCGTTGAGAAAAGGGAGGCCCCATGGGATGAGCAGTTCTTC
TRBV12-5	TRBJ1-3	-	-	CASGLTCTGNTIYF	TGTGCTAGTGGTCTGACTTGCACTGGAAACACCATATATTTT
TRBV18	TRBJ1-1	-	-	CASSLREMNTEAFF	TGTGCCAGCTCACTACGGGAAATGAACACTGAAGCTTTCTTT
TRBV9	TRBJ2-1	-	-	CASSIRNEQFF	TGTGCCAGCAGCATTCGCAATGAGCAGTTCTTC
TRBV28	TRBJ2-2	-	-	CASSLRGKLPGELFF	TGTGCCAGCAGTTTAAGGGGCAAGCTCCCCGGGGAGCTGTTTTTT
TRBV15	TRBJ2-1	few	TRBD1	CATSPMGQGAANEQFF	TGTGCCACCAGCCCGATGGGACAGGGGGCGGCCAATGAGCAGTTCTTC
TRBV5-4	TRBJ2-1	-	TRBD2	CASNRGGSEIPNEQFF	TGTGCCAGCAACCGGGGCGGGAGTGAAATCCCCAATGAGCAGTTCTTC
TRBV7-2	TRBJ1-4	-	-	CASSPQGFTTNEKLFF	TGTGCCAGCAGCCCGCAGGGTTTTACAACTAATGAAAAACTGTTTTTT
TRBV5-6	TRBJ1-1	few	TRBD1	CASSLTGGAFYGTEAFF	TGTGCCAGCAGCCTGACAGGGGGCGCCTTTTATGGTACTGAAGCTTTCTTT
TRBV18	TRBJ2-3	-	-	CASSPQDTQYF	TGTGCCAGCTCACCGCAAGATACGCAGTATTTT
TRBV5-6	TRBJ1-5	-	-	CASSLMGRNRNQPQHF	TGTGCCAGCAGCTTGATGGGACGGAACAGAAATCAGCCCCAGCATTTT
TRBV11-2	TRBJ1-1	-	-	CASSLGRDRAEAFF	TGTGCCAGCAGCTTAGGAAGGGATAGGGCTGAAGCTTTCTTT
TRBV2	TRBJ2-5	-	-	CASSEYGEETQYF	TGTGCCAGCAGTGAGTACGGAGAAGAGACCCAGTACTTC
TRBV11-2	TRBJ1-1	-	TRBD1	CASRYPRNTGAPLNTEAFF	TGTGCCAGCAGGTATCCTCGAAACACAGGGGCACCTCTGAACACTGAAGCTTTCTTT
TRBV28	TRBJ2-1	-	-	CASSLRNEQFF	TGTGCCAGCAGTTTACGCAATGAGCAGTTCTTC
TRBV11-2	TRBJ2-2	-	-	CASSHRDFQSGELFF	TGTGCCAGCAGCCACAGGGACTTCCAATCCGGGGAGCTGTTTTTT
TRBV4-3	TRBJ2-1	-	-	CASSQTTLSSYNEQFF	TGCGCCAGCAGCCAAACGACTCTCAGCTCCTACAATGAGCAGTTCTTC
TRBV18	TRBJ1-1	-	TRBD1	CASSPDIGGASEAFF	TGTGCCAGCTCACCTGACATAGGGGGCGCGTCTGAAGCTTTCTTT
TRBV7-6	TRBJ2-5	-	-	CASSLVGLAPYF	TGTGCCAGCAGCTTGGTGGGCCTAGCGCCATACTTC